The 28 T cell receptor beta chains reported below all come from one sample, sequenced in a study of regulatory T cells in long-lasting Graves disease. Time point noted: newly diagnosed GD, antithyroid drugs for less than 3 months. PBMC-derived RNA was used for the TCR library. Researchers made TCR beta libraries by using iRepertoire HTBI primers and running Arm-PCR on CDR3 regions. TCRdb re-analysed the multiplex PCR reads in MiXCR, keeping a single row per CDR3 protein. The sample consists of around 460,000 distinct CDR3 sequences, approximately 15% of them appearing once. These same data were also listed under a study on T cells in Graves' hyperthyroidism and ophthalmopathy.

The sequencing used peripheral blood mononuclear cells (PBMCs), collected at new diagnosis, from a patient treated with antithyroid drugs. Receptors originate from a woman aged 50 to 65 with Graves disease.

This clonotype was seen only a few times. V and J are TRBV29-1 and TRBJ2-7; D possibly corresponds to TRBD1 (5 bases). Germline V gene data show CDR1 as SQVTM and CDR2 as ANQGSEA. The CDR3 covers 13 residues. Trimming took 4 bases from V and 0 from J, leaving 10 bases between them. CDR3 sequence: CSVAADTSYEQYF. The CDR3 nucleotides read TGCAGCGTTGCGGCGGACACCTCCTACGAGCAGTACTTC.

This clonotype came up many times. The chain links TRBV18 to TRBJ1-1; D unresolved. The CDR3 runs 14 residues. The V gene's germline CDR1 is KGHSH and CDR2 LQKENI. V lost 5 bases and J lost 8, with 18 bases in between. Here the CDR3 DNA reads TGTGCCAGCTCATCCTTGGACGCCGCGCAGGAAGCTTTCTTT. Protein: CASSSLDAAQEAFF.

As for this clonotype: A read error may produce the germline difference seen at one junction end. The V gene is TRBV10-2, the J gene TRBJ1-2; 9 nucleotides line up with TRBD1. CDR1 is WSHSY and CDR2 is SAAADI in the germline V gene. There are 12 residues in the CDR3. The CDR3 region has the DNA TGCGCCAGCAGTGAGTCGAGGACAGGGGCGTCCTTC. It specifies CASSESRTGASF.

Details on this clonotype: This sequence may be a read error, since a much larger clone differs from it by one base. The chain joins TRBV3-1 to TRBJ2-1; D gene ambiguous. The germline V gene encodes CDR1 LGHDT and CDR2 YNNKEL (reference sequence). This CDR3 region has 12 residues. The CDR3: CVSSQVRSEQFF. The CDR3 nucleotides are TGTGTCAGCAGCCAAGTGCGAAGTGAGCAGTTCTTC.

This clonotype has a count of ten or more. V usage is TRBV3-1 and J usage is TRBJ1-1, with 8 nucleotides matching TRBD1. Trimming took 4 bases from V and 0 from J; bases not matched to a gene: 4. The CDR3 totals 15 residues. The germline gives CDR1 LGHDT, CDR2 YNNKEL (reference sequence). The CDR3 sequence is CASSPWTGMNTEAFF. The CDR3 DNA reads as TGTGCCAGCAGCCCATGGACAGGGATGAACACTGAAGCTTTCTTT.

This clonotype was seen only once. The chain has TRBV6-1 and TRBJ2-2, with 9 bases that match TRBD1. V lost 6 bases to trimming and J lost 3 bases; unmatched junction nucleotides: 5. Per the germline V gene, CDR1 is MNHNS and CDR2 is SASEGT. The CDR3 is 15 amino acids. CDR3 bases: TGTGCCAGCAGGACAGGGGGACCGGACACCGGGGAGCTGTTTTTT. Amino acid sequence: CASRTGGPDTGELFF.

This clonotype was counted ten times or more. The chain employs TRBV6-1 and TRBJ1-5; no definite D call. The CDR3 loop spans 16 amino acids. Per germline, CDR1 MNHNS and CDR2 SASEGT. V lost 1 base and J 0 bases, leaving 10 bases between the germline ends. The CDR3 DNA is TGTGCCAGCAGTGAAGATAGCGGCCATAGCAATCAGCCCCAGCATTTT. It encodes CASSEDSGHSNQPQHF.

This clonotype has at least ten counts. This rearrangement joins TRBV19 to TRBJ2-7; TRBD2 matches at 7 bases. This CDR3 is 16 amino acids long. V was clipped by 3 bases and J by 0 bases; unmatched bases: 8. Germline V gene sequence: CDR1 LNHDA, CDR2 SQIVND (reference sequence). The DNA for the CDR3 is TGTGCCAGTAGTATGATGATAGCGGGCTCCTCCTACGAGCAGTACTTC. Translated: CASSMMIAGSSYEQYF.

Many counts were recorded for this clonotype. The chain links TRBV9 to TRBJ2-1, with unresolved D. This CDR3 is built from 11 residues. The V end was cut by 3 bases, the J end by 7 bases, with 5 bases between. CDR1 and CDR2 (germline): SGDLS, YYNGEE. The CDR3 DNA reads TGTGCCAGCAGCGCTCTAAATGAGCAGTTCTTC. It yields the protein CASSALNEQFF.

V and J are TRBV12-3 or TRBV12-4 and TRBJ1-2, with TRBD1 matching 7 bases. The trim removed 6 bases at V and 8 bases at J, leaving 9 bases unmatched. The CDR3 runs to 13 residues. CDR3 residues: CASRPTGLGGYTF. In nucleotides, the CDR3 is TGTGCCAGCAGGCCGACAGGGTTAGGCGGCTACACCTTC.

This clonotype was seen more than once but under ten times. This chain uses TRBV5-1 with TRBJ1-2; D may be TRBD1 (5 bases). Germline V gene sequence: CDR1 SGHRS, CDR2 YFSETQ. With 4 bases removed from V and 8 bases from J, the gap between germline ends came to 18 bases. The CDR3 has 14 residues. The CDR3 DNA reads as TGCGCCAGCAGCCCCGGGCAGGCCCCAGGGGGCTACACCTTC. Protein: CASSPGQAPGGYTF.

This clonotype was picked up a small number of times. V is TRBV10-3 and J is TRBJ2-7, with D unresolved. The germline CDR1 and CDR2 sequences are ENHRY and SYGVKD. Trimming took 10 bases from V and 0 from J, leaving 13 bases between them. This CDR3 has 13 residues. The CDR3 nucleotides are TGTGCCAGCGGACGGTCTAGCTCCTACGAGCAGTACTTC. This sequence encodes CASGRSSSYEQYF.

This clonotype was detected a few times. The chain has TRBV6-2 or TRBV6-3 and TRBJ2-1; 14 positions agree with TRBD2. The CDR3 totals 15 residues. Germline CDR1 and CDR2: MNHEY and SVGEGT. V was clipped by 6 bases and J by 2 bases; unmatched bases: 0. The CDR3 loop is CASRGLAGAYNEQFF. As DNA, the CDR3 is TGTGCCAGCAGGGGACTAGCGGGAGCCTACAATGAGCAGTTCTTC.

There are many counts of this clonotype. The chain combines TRBV11-2 with TRBJ2-7, with D perhaps given as TRBD1 or TRBD2 (5 bases each). V dropped 1 base and J dropped 0 bases, with 13 bases sitting between them. The CDR3 length is 16 residues. In germline, CDR1 is SGHAT, CDR2 FQNNGV. In DNA form, the CDR3 reads TGTGCCAGCAGCTTAGGGTTGGGGGAGAGCTCCTACGAGCAGTACTTC. Protein: CASSLGLGESSYEQYF.

This chain connects TRBV19 to TRBJ2-3; TRBD1 matches 8 bases. The CDR3 has 15 residues. Per the germline V gene, CDR1 is LNHDA and CDR2 is SQIVND (reference sequence). The V and J ends lost 3 bases and 0 bases, in that order; junction bases with no gene match: 2. DNA for the CDR3: TGTGCCAGTAGTATCGGACAGGGTAGCACAGATACGCAGTATTTT. Encoded protein: CASSIGQGSTDTQYF. Full variable domain (rest looked up from reference TRBV19 and TRBJ2-3): DGGITQSPKYLFRKEGQNVTLSCEQNLNHDAMYWYRQDPGQGLRLIYYSQIVNDFQKGDIAEGYSVSREKKESFPLTVTSAQKNPTAFYLCASSIGQGSTDTQYFGPGTRLTVL.

Ten or more counts support this clonotype. The V gene is TRBV2, the J gene TRBJ2-1; maybe TRBD2 (6 bases). This CDR3 is 14 amino acids long. Looked up from germline, CDR1 is SNHLY and CDR2 is FYNNEI. The V end was cut by 7 bases, the J end by 0 bases, with 10 bases between. The CDR3 DNA follows: TGTGCCAGCACACGGGGGAGCTCCTACAATGAGCAGTTCTTC. Its translation is CASTRGSSYNEQFF.

About this clonotype itself: This likely comes from a read error, as the CDR3 has no conserved phenylalanine or tryptophan at its end. CDR3 protein: CASSTDRQDRELFL. The DNA of the CDR3 is TGTGCCAGCAGCACGGACAGGCAGGACCGGGAGCTGTTTTTG. The V and J genes are TRBV5-5 and TRBJ2-2; 7 bases map to TRBD1. Losses at the gene ends were 4 bases for V and 9 bases for J; bases not matched to a gene: 9. In germline, CDR1 is SGHKS, CDR2 YYEKEE (reference sequence). This CDR3 is 14 amino acids long.

This clonotype has a count of ten or more. The chain is built from TRBV28 and TRBJ1-2; perhaps TRBD1 as D (6 bases). V lost 3 bases to trimming and J lost 4 bases, with 6 bases between them. The CDR3 runs to 12 residues. Germline CDR1 reads MDHEN; CDR2 reads SYDVKM. This chain's CDR3 is CASSLGAYGYTF. CDR3 nucleotide sequence: TGTGCCAGCAGTTTGGGGGCCTATGGCTACACCTTC.

A remark on this clonotype: A much larger clone lies one base from this, so it may be a read error. V usage is TRBV11-1 and J usage is TRBJ2-1; TRBD2 aligns across 10 bases. The DNA end is more similar to TRBJ2-5, so the J call may be wrong. CDR3 size: 15 residues. Germline V lookup: CDR1 SGHAT, CDR2 FQDESV (reference sequence). The CDR3: CASSIGLAEEETQYF. The CDR3 DNA reads as TGTGCCAGCAGCATAGGACTAGCGGAAGAAGAGACCCAGTACTTC.

This chain connects TRBV24-1 to TRBJ2-1; D remains ambiguous. Germline CDR1 and CDR2: KGHDR and SFDVKD. The CDR3 has 14 residues. Trimming stripped 4 bases from V and 0 bases from J, with 6 bases between. The chain's CDR3 is CATSEQSSYNEQFF. The CDR3, as DNA: TGTGCCACCAGTGAACAGAGCTCCTACAATGAGCAGTTCTTC.

This clonotype was detected ten times or more. V and J are TRBV20-1 and TRBJ1-5; D call uncertain. The V end lost 5 bases, the J end lost 0 bases, and 11 bases lay between the germline ends. The CDR3 sequence is 14 residues long. CDR1 and CDR2 from the germline V gene are DFQATT and SNEGSKA (reference sequence). CDR3: CSAVARTSNQPQHF. The DNA of the CDR3 is TGCAGTGCTGTGGCCAGGACTAGCAATCAGCCCCAGCATTTT.

V gene TRBV6-1 combines with J gene TRBJ2-6; TRBD1 might be the D (5 bases). The V end was cut by 5 bases, the J end by 3 bases, with 14 bases between. The germline gives CDR1 MNHNS, CDR2 SASEGT. The CDR3 loop spans 16 amino acids. In nucleotides, the CDR3 is TGTGCCAGCAGTAAACAGGTCCCGGTTGGGGCCAACGTCCTGACTTTC. Encoded protein: CASSKQVPVGANVLTF.

This clonotype occurred many times. The V gene is TRBV7-3, the J gene TRBJ2-4; D is perhaps TRBD1 (5 bases). Germline V gene sequence: CDR1 SGHTA, CDR2 FQGTGA. The CDR3 totals 13 residues. Trimming shortened V by 4 bases and J by 7 bases, and 11 bases separated the two germline ends. The chain's CDR3 is CASSSSGQNIQYF. Written as DNA, the CDR3 is TGTGCCAGCAGCTCCTCAGGGCAGAACATTCAGTACTTC. The full variable domain, rest sourced from reference TRBV7-3 and TRBJ2-4, is GAGVSQTPSNKVTEKGKYVELRCDPISGHTALYWYRQSLGQGPEFLIYFQGTGAADDSGLPNDRFFAVRPEGSVSTLKIQRTERGDSAVYLCASSSSGQNIQYFGAGTRLSVL.

This clonotype was detected many times. The chain links TRBV12-3 or TRBV12-4 to TRBJ2-7; 9 bases are shared with TRBD2. J was trimmed by 6 bases and V by 3 bases; bases with no gene match: 6. CDR3 length equals 14 residues. Here the CDR3 reads CASSFLAGMGEQYF. The CDR3 DNA follows: TGTGCCAGCAGTTTTCTAGCGGGAATGGGCGAGCAGTACTTC.

V and J are TRBV18 and TRBJ2-1; D may be TRBD2 (5 bases). The CDR3 runs to 15 residues. Germline V gene data show CDR1 as KGHSH and CDR2 as LQKENI. With 6 bases removed from V and 7 bases from J, the gap between germline ends came to 19 bases. CDR3 sequence (DNA): TGTGCCAGCTCCGTGAATTCCGGACTCGAAAATGAGCAGTTCTTC. This sequence encodes CASSVNSGLENEQFF. Using reference TRBV18 and TRBJ2-1 for the parts outside the CDR3, the full variable domain is NAGVMQNPRHLVRRRGQEARLRCSPMKGHSHVYWYRQLPEEGLKFMVYLQKENIIDESGMPKERFSAEFPKEGPSILRIQQVVRGDSAAYFCASSVNSGLENEQFFGPGTRLTVL.

This clonotype was observed many times. This chain uses TRBV20-1 with TRBJ2-5; D is undetermined. The CDR3 is 14 amino acids. CDR1 is DFQATT and CDR2 is SNEGSKA in the germline V gene (reference sequence). Trimming pared 0 bases from V and 0 bases from J, leaving 8 bases between. CDR3 amino acids: CSARDLGDQETQYF. The DNA for the CDR3 is TGCAGTGCTAGAGATCTTGGAGACCAAGAGACCCAGTACTTC.

The CDR3 loop is CASSRDSIYEQYF. The CDR3 coding sequence is TGTGCCAGTAGTCGGGACAGCATTTACGAGCAGTACTTC. This chain links TRBV19 with TRBJ2-7, with TRBD1 matching over 7 bases. This CDR3 contains 13 residues. Germline V gene data show CDR1 as LNHDA and CDR2 as SQIVND (reference sequence). Trimming removed 5 bases from V and 4 bases from J; junction bases left unmatched: 5.

With respect to this clonotype: It may be a read error: a sequence one base away is much more abundant. The rearrangement uses TRBV28 and TRBJ2-7; D is uncertain. Per the germline V gene, CDR1 is MDHEN and CDR2 is SYDVKM. The CDR3 is 12 residues long. V dropped 8 bases and J dropped 7 bases, with 15 bases sitting between them. This chain's CDR3 is CASRSVYNEQYF. The CDR3 nucleotides are TGTGCCAGCCGTTCAGTCTACAATGAGCAGTACTTC.